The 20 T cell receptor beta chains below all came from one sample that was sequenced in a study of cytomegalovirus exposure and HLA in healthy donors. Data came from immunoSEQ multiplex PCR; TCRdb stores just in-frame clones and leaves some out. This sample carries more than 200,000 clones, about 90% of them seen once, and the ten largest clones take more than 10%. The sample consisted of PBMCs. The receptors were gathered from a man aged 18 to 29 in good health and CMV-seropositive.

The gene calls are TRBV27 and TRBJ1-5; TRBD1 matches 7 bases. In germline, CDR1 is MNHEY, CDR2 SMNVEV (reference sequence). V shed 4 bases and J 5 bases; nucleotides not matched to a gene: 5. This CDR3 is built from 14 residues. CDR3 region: CASSSQGLDQPQHF. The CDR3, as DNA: TGTGCCAGCAGTTCACAGGGGTTGGATCAGCCCCAGCATTTT.

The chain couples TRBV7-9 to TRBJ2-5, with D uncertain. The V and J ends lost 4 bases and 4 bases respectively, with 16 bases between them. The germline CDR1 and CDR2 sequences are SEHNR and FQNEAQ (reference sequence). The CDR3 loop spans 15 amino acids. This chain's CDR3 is CASSSYRAVGETQYF. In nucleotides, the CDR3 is TGTGCCAGCAGCTCGTATCGGGCAGTGGGAGAGACCCAGTACTTC.

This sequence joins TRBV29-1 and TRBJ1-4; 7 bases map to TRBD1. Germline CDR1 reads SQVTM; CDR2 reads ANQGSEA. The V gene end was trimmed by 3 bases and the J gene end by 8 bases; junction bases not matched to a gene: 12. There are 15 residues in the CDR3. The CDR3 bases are TGCAGCGTTGAGGGGGTCCCGGACAGGCAAGAAAAACTGTTTTTT. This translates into CSVEGVPDRQEKLFF.

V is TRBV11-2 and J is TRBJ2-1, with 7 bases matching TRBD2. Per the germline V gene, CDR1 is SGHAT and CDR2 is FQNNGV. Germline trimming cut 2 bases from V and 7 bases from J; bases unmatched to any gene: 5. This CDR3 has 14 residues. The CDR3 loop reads CASSLRGGENEQFF. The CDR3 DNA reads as TGTGCCAGCAGCTTAAGGGGAGGGGAGAATGAGCAGTTCTTC.

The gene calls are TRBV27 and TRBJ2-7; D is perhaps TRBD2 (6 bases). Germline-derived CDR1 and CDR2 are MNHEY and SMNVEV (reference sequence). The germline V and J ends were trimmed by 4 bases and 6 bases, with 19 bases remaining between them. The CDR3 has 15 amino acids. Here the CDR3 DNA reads TGTGCCAGCAGTTCCGGGCGGGGTTTCTATCGCGAGCAGTACTTC. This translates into CASSSGRGFYREQYF.

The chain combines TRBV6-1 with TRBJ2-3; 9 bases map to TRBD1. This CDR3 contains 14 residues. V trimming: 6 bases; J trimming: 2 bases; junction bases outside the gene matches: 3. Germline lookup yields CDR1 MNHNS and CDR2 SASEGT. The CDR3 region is CASRTGGFTDTQYF. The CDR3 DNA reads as TGTGCCAGCAGGACAGGGGGTTTCACAGATACGCAGTATTTT.

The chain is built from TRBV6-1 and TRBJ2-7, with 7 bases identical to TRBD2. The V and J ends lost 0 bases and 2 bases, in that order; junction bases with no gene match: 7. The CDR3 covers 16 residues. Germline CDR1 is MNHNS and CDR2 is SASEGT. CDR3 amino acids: CASSEAVAGATYEQYF. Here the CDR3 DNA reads TGTGCCAGCAGTGAAGCAGTGGCGGGAGCTACCTACGAGCAGTACTTC.

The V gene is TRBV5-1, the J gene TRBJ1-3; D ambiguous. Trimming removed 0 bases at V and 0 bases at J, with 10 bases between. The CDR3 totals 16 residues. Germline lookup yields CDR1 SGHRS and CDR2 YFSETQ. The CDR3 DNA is TGCGCCAGCAGCTTGGGTGTCAGGAGCTCTGGAAACACCATATATTTT. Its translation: CASSLGVRSSGNTIYF.

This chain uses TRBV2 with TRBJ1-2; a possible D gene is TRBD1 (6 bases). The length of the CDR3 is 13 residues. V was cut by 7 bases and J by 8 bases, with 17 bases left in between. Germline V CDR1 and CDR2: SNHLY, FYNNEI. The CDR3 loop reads CASTEDSPLGYTF. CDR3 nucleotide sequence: TGTGCCAGCACCGAGGACAGCCCTTTGGGCTACACCTTC.

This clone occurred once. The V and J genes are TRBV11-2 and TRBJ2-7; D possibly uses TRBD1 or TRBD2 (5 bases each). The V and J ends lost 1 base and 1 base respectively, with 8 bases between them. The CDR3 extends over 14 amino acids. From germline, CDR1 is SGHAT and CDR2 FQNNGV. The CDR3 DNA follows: TGTGCCAGCAGCTTAGGTTGGGGGTCCTACGAGCAGTACTTC. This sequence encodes CASSLGWGSYEQYF.

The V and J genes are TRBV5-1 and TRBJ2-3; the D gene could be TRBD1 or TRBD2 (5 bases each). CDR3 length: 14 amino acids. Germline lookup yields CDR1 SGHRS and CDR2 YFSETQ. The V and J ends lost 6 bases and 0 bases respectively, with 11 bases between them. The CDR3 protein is CASTNWDSTDTQYF. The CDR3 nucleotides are TGCGCCAGCACCAACTGGGACAGCACAGATACGCAGTATTTT.

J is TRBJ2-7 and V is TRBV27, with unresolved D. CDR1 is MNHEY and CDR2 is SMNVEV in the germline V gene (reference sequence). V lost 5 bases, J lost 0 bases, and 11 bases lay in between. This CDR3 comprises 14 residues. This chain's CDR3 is CASSPLESSYEQYF. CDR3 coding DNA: TGTGCCAGCAGTCCCTTGGAGTCCTCCTACGAGCAGTACTTC.

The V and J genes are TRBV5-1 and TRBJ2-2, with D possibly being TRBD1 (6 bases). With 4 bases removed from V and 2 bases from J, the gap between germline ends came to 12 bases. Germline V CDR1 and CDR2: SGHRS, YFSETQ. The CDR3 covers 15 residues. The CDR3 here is CASSPWDINTGELFF. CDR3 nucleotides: TGCGCCAGCAGCCCCTGGGACATCAACACCGGGGAGCTGTTTTTT.

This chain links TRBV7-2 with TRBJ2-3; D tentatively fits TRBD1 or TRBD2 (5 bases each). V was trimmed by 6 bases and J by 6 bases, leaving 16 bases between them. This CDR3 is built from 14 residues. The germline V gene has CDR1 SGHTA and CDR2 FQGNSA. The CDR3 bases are TGTGCCAGCAGTCTAGTTGGGGGATGGGATACGCAGTATTTT. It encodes CASSLVGGWDTQYF.

Here the CDR3 DNA reads TGTGCCTGGAGAGTTGACTGGGGTGGAGAGACCCAGTACTTC. This gives the protein CAWRVDWGGETQYF. The rearrangement joins TRBV30 to TRBJ2-5; no firm D call. Trimming left V 3 bases short and J 4 bases short, with 15 bases between. The length of the CDR3 is 14 residues. Germline CDR1 reads GTSNPN; CDR2 reads SVGIG (reference sequence).

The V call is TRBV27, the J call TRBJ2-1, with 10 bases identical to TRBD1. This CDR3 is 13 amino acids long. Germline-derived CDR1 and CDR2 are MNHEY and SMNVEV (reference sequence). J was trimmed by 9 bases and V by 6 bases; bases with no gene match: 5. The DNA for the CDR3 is TGTGCCAGCAGGCAGACAGGGGGCGGTGAGCAGTTCTTC. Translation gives CASRQTGGGEQFF.

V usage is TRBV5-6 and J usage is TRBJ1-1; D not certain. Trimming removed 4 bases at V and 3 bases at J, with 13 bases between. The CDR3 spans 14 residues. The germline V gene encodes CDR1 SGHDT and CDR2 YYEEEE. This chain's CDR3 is CASSPHYLDTEAFF. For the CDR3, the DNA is TGTGCCAGCAGCCCACATTATCTGGACACTGAAGCTTTCTTT. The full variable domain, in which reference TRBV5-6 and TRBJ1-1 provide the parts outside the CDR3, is DAGVTQSPTHLIKTRGQQVTLRCSPKSGHDTVSWYQQALGQGPQFIFQYYEEEERQRGNFPDRFSGHQFPNYSSELNVNALLLGDSALYLCASSPHYLDTEAFFGQGTRLTVV.

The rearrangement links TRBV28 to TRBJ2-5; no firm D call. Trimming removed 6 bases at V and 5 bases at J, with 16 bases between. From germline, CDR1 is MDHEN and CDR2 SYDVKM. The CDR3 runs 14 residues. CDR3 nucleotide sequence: TGTGCCAGCAGGTACGGGCTCGACTTGGAGACCCAGTACTTC. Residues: CASRYGLDLETQYF.

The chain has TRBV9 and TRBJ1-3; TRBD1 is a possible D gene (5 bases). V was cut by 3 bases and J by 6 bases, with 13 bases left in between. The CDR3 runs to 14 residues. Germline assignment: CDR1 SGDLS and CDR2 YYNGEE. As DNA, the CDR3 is TGTGCCAGCAGCGACCCCGAGGGGATAAACACCATATATTTT. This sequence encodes CASSDPEGINTIYF. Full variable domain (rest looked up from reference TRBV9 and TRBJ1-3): DSGVTQTPKHLITATGQRVTLRCSPRSGDLSVYWYQQSLDQGLQFLIQYYNGEERAKGNILERFSAQQFPDLHSELNLSSLELGDSALYFCASSDPEGINTIYFGEGSWLTVV.

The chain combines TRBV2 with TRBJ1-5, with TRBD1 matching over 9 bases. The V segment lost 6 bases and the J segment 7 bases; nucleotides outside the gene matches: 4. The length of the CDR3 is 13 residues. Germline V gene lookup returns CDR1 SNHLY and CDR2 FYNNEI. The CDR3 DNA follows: TGTGCCAGCAGGGACAGGGGAAGCCAGCCCCAGCATTTT. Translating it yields CASRDRGSQPQHF.